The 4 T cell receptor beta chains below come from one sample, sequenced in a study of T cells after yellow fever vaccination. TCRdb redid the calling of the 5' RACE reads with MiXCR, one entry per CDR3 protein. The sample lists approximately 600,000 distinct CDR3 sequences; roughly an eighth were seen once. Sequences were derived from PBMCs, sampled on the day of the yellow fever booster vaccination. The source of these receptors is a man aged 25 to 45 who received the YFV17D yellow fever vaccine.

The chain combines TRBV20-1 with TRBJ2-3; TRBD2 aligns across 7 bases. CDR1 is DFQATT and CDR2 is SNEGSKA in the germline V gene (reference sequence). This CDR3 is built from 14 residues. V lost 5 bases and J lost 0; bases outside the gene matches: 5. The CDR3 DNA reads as TGCAGTGCTCAGGGACTACTTAGCACAGATACGCAGTATTTT. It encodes CSAQGLLSTDTQYF.

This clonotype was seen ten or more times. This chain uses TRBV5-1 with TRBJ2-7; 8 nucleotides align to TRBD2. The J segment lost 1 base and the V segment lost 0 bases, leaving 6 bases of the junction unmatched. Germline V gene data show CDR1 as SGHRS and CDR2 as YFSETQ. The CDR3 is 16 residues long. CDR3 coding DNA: TGCGCCAGCAGCTTGGAAAAAACTAGCGGATCCTACGAGCAGTACTTC. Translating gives CASSLEKTSGSYEQYF.

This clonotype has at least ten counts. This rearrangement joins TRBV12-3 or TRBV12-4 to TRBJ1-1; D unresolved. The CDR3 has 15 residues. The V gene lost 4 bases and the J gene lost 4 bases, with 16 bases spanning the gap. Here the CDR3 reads CASSSFGLYGTEAFF. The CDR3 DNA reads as TGTGCCAGCAGTTCGTTCGGCCTTTATGGCACTGAAGCTTTCTTT.

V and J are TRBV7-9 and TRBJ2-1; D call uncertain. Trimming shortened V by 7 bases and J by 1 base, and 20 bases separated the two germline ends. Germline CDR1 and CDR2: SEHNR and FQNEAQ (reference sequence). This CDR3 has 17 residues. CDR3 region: CASIYRGPGRSYNEQFF. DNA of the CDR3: TGTGCCAGCATATATCGCGGTCCGGGTAGGTCCTACAATGAGCAGTTCTTC.